This T cell receptor beta chain came from a study of CD8+ T cells in alopecia areata. Study overall: For the treated group, dosing was oral tofacitinib at 5 to 10 mg twice daily.

Extracted RNA was reverse transcribed, and the resulting cDNA served as sequencing template. Data came from immunoSEQ multiplex PCR; TCRdb stores just in-frame clones and leaves some out. The table has some 170,000 clones, less than 75% seen once. This clone occurred a few times. The source is a human donor with alopecia areata. The specimen comprised CD8+ T cells sorted from blood, sampled at week 0.

CDR3 residues: CASSQDLLLGGDTQYF. CDR3 DNA: TGCGCCAGCAGCCAAGATTTATTGTTAGGGGGGGATACGCAGTATTTT. The chain uses TRBV4-1 and TRBJ2-3; perhaps D is TRBD1 or TRBD2 (6 bases each). Germline V gives CDR1 MGHRA, CDR2 YSYEKL. CDR3 length: 16 residues. Trimming shortened V by 0 bases and J by 6 bases, and 16 bases separated the two germline ends.